The present T cell receptor (beta chain) was sequenced within a study of T cells in Graves' hyperthyroidism and ophthalmopathy. Study-wide results and limits: From stable hyperthyroidism, ophthalmopathy was separated by a 13 V-J model.

In its sample, this clonotype was seen many times. Its specificity is unknown. RNA transcripts served as the template for amplifying TCR beta CDR3 regions. HTBI primers were used for first-round RT-PCR of the TCR CDR3. MiXCR, applied by TCRdb to the multiplex PCR reads, yields one record per CDR3 protein. The data hold 560,000 or so distinct CDR3 sequences, with around 45% observed a single time. The source material was peripheral blood or thyroid tissue (not recorded which). The TCR was taken from a woman between 18 and 29 years old with Graves' hyperthyroidism.

CDR3: CASSLQDGELFF. CDR3 DNA: TGTGCCAGCAGCTTACAGGACGGGGAGCTGTTTTTT. The chain combines TRBV7-9 with TRBJ2-2; D gene uncertain. Trimming took off 2 bases at V and 7 bases at J, with 5 bases between the two ends. CDR3 length: 12 amino acids. Germline loops: CDR1 SEHNR, CDR2 FQNEAQ (reference sequence).